The 19 T cell receptor beta chains in this list originate from one sample, sequenced in a study of blood T cell repertoires in COVID-19. Sequencing used immunoSEQ multiplex PCR; TCRdb keeps in-frame clones, though not all of them. Of some 210,000 clones in the sample, about nine tenths were seen once. Sequencing input: PBMCs or T cells enriched from blood (not recorded which). The receptor set was obtained from a young man with acute COVID-19.

This clone showed up just once. This chain links TRBV4-1 with TRBJ1-3; D is possibly TRBD1 (6 bases). Deletions cut 1 base from V and 3 bases from J, with 13 bases between. Germline CDR1 and CDR2: MGHRA and YSYEKL. The CDR3 covers 16 residues. This CDR3 reads CASSQVAGEYGNTIYF. DNA of the CDR3: TGCGCCAGCAGCCAAGTAGCAGGGGAGTATGGAAACACCATATATTTT.

The chain is built from TRBV19 and TRBJ2-7; D is uncertain. V lost 3 bases, J lost 2 bases, and 11 bases lay in between. This CDR3 is built from 14 residues. Germline V gene sequence: CDR1 LNHDA, CDR2 SQIVND (reference sequence). CDR3 in amino acids: CASSISSSPYEQYF. Written as DNA, the CDR3 is TGTGCCAGTAGTATTAGTAGCTCCCCCTACGAGCAGTACTTC.

This clone was seen a single time. This chain links TRBV5-1 with TRBJ2-1, with unresolved D. Trimming removed 0 bases from V and 7 bases from J, with 11 bases in between. In germline, CDR1 is SGHRS, CDR2 YFSETQ. There are 14 residues in the CDR3. The CDR3: CASSLVASINEQFF. The CDR3 DNA follows: TGCGCCAGCAGCTTGGTGGCCTCAATAAATGAGCAGTTCTTC.

This chain links TRBV7-8 with TRBJ2-3; D possibly corresponds to TRBD1 (5 bases). Per germline, CDR1 SGHVS and CDR2 FQNEAQ. Trimming took off 1 base at V and 2 bases at J, with 13 bases between the two ends. This CDR3 comprises 16 residues. The CDR3 here is CASSLVLGPATDTQYF. The CDR3 coding sequence is TGTGCCAGCAGCTTAGTATTGGGGCCAGCCACAGATACGCAGTATTTT.

The chain is built from TRBV30 and TRBJ1-1; TRBD1 matches 10 bases. This CDR3 has 14 residues. V trimming: 2 bases; J trimming: 5 bases; junction bases outside the gene matches: 5. The germline V gene has CDR1 GTSNPN and CDR2 SVGIG (reference sequence). The DNA of the CDR3 is TGTGCCTGGAGTTGGGGACAGGGGTTTACTGAAGCTTTCTTT. Residues: CAWSWGQGFTEAFF.

This CDR3 reads CASSPGRVSSSGNTIYF. For the CDR3, the DNA is TGTGCCAGCAGTCCGGGGAGGGTTTCTAGCTCTGGAAACACCATATATTTT. The V and J genes are TRBV28 and TRBJ1-3; no firm D call. From germline, CDR1 is MDHEN and CDR2 SYDVKM. The V end lost 5 bases, the J end lost 0 bases, and 17 bases lay between the germline ends. The CDR3 loop spans 17 amino acids.

J is TRBJ2-4 and V is TRBV7-2; TRBD1 matches 7 bases. After removal of 0 bases from V and 7 bases from J, the junction contained 6 bases not matched to a gene. Germline V lookup: CDR1 SGHTA, CDR2 FQGNSA. This CDR3 has 15 amino acids. CDR3 nucleotides: TGTGCCAGCAGCTTAGCGGGTTCGACAGGGAACATTCAGTACTTC. Its translation is CASSLAGSTGNIQYF.

The chain is built from TRBV29-1 and TRBJ1-2, with D uncertain. The CDR3 consists of 11 residues. The germline V gene encodes CDR1 SQVTM and CDR2 ANQGSEA. The germline V and J ends were trimmed by 4 bases and 5 bases, with 8 bases remaining between them. The CDR3 nucleotides are TGCAGCGTTGGGGGAGAGTATGGCTACACCTTC. Residues: CSVGGEYGYTF.

The chain joins TRBV19 to TRBJ2-7; D is undetermined. The CDR3 consists of 11 residues. V lost 4 bases, J lost 3 bases, and 4 bases lay in between. The germline V gene encodes CDR1 LNHDA and CDR2 SQIVND (reference sequence). This CDR3 is CASSNLYEQYF. CDR3 nucleotides: TGTGCCAGTAGTAATCTCTACGAGCAGTACTTC.

The chain carries TRBV7-2 and TRBJ2-7; a possible D gene is TRBD1 (6 bases). Germline CDR1 is SGHTA and CDR2 is FQGNSA. The CDR3 contains 14 residues. With 5 bases removed from V and 4 bases from J, the gap between germline ends came to 15 bases. Here the CDR3 reads CASSQVPRGYEQYF. CDR3 DNA sequence: TGTGCCAGCAGCCAGGTTCCCAGGGGTTACGAGCAGTACTTC. The full variable domain, completed using reference TRBV7-2 and TRBJ2-7, is GAGVSQSPSNKVTEKGKDVELRCDPISGHTALYWYRQSLGQGLEFLIYFQGNSAPDKSGLPSDRFSAERTGGSVSTLTIQRTQQEDSAVYLCASSQVPRGYEQYFGPGTRLTVT.

The chain couples TRBV5-8 to TRBJ1-4; unclear D gene. V gave up 10 bases and J gave up 2 bases, with 12 bases separating them. This CDR3 spans 13 amino acids. CDR1 is SGHTS, CDR2 YDEGEE, per germline. CDR3 protein: CAGNSLTNEKLFF. CDR3 DNA: TGTGCCGGTAACAGCCTGACTAATGAAAAACTGTTTTTT.

This clone was detected only once. V gene TRBV4-1 combines with J gene TRBJ1-1, with no clear D. CDR3 length: 14 residues. Germline-derived CDR1 and CDR2 are MGHRA and YSYEKL. V shed 2 bases and J shed 0 bases, with 7 bases lying between them. The CDR3 spells CASSQFVMNTEAFF. The DNA of the CDR3 is TGCGCCAGCAGCCAATTCGTAATGAACACTGAAGCTTTCTTT.

This rearrangement joins TRBV4-2 to TRBJ2-3; D remains unclear. V was pared by 3 bases and J by 1 base, with 5 bases between. The CDR3 has 13 residues. Per germline, CDR1 LGHNA and CDR2 YNFKEQ. This CDR3 is CASSHPGTDTQYF. For the CDR3, the DNA is TGTGCCAGCAGCCATCCTGGCACAGATACGCAGTATTTT.

The chain links TRBV27 to TRBJ2-7; 9 bases are shared with TRBD2. CDR3 length: 15 amino acids. The germline V gene encodes CDR1 MNHEY and CDR2 SMNVEV (reference sequence). The V gene end was trimmed by 3 bases and the J gene end by 2 bases; junction bases not matched to a gene: 5. Written as DNA, the CDR3 is TGTGCCAGCAGTTTTCTTAGCGGGGGTACCTACGAGCAGTACTTC. Translated, it gives CASSFLSGGTYEQYF.

The chain is built from TRBV6-2 or TRBV6-3 and TRBJ2-5; D gene unclear. Germline-derived CDR1 and CDR2 are MNHEY and SVGEGT. This CDR3 contains 14 residues. V shed 0 bases and J shed 2 bases, with 7 bases lying between them. CDR3 DNA: TGTGCCAGCAGTTACTCGGCGGCACAAGAGACCCAGTACTTC. Translation: CASSYSAAQETQYF.

This clone has just a few counts. Here the CDR3 DNA reads TGCGCCAGCAGCCAAGTTGACTCCAATGAGCAGTTCTTC. Translation: CASSQVDSNEQFF. The chain joins TRBV4-1 to TRBJ2-1; D is unclear. The germline V gene encodes CDR1 MGHRA and CDR2 YSYEKL. Trimming took 1 base from V and 6 from J, leaving 7 bases between them. The CDR3 runs 13 residues.

The genes are TRBV9 and TRBJ1-1, with D uncertain. This CDR3 contains 13 residues. The ends were cut back, 5 bases at V and 0 bases at J, with 8 bases in the middle. Per the germline V gene, CDR1 is SGDLS and CDR2 is YYNGEE. The CDR3 bases are TGTGCCAGCAGAGAGGGCCTGAACACTGAAGCTTTCTTT. Protein sequence: CASREGLNTEAFF.

The V gene is TRBV5-5, the J gene TRBJ2-7, with D possibly being TRBD2 (5 bases). This CDR3 has 12 amino acids. Germline V gives CDR1 SGHKS, CDR2 YYEKEE (reference sequence). Deletions cut 7 bases from V and 3 bases from J, with 11 bases between. The CDR3 region has the DNA TGTGCCAGCCTCGGGATCGGCTACGAGCAGTACTTC. It specifies CASLGIGYEQYF. The full variable domain, with the rest looked up from reference TRBV5-5 and TRBJ2-7, is DAGVTQSPTHLIKTRGQQVTLRCSPISGHKSVSWYQQVLGQGPQFIFQYYEKEERGRGNFPDRFSARQFPNYSSELNVNALLLGDSALYLCASLGIGYEQYFGPGTRLTVT.

This chain uses TRBV2 with TRBJ1-4, with TRBD1 identical over 7 bases. The CDR3 covers 20 residues. From germline, CDR1 is SNHLY and CDR2 FYNNEI. V dropped 8 bases and J dropped 4; count of bases not matched to a gene: 25. CDR3 residues: CASRLTLGQEGRHGNEKLFF. CDR3 nucleotide sequence: TGTGCCAGCCGCCTGACCCTTGGACAGGAAGGCCGTCACGGTAATGAAAAACTGTTTTTT.